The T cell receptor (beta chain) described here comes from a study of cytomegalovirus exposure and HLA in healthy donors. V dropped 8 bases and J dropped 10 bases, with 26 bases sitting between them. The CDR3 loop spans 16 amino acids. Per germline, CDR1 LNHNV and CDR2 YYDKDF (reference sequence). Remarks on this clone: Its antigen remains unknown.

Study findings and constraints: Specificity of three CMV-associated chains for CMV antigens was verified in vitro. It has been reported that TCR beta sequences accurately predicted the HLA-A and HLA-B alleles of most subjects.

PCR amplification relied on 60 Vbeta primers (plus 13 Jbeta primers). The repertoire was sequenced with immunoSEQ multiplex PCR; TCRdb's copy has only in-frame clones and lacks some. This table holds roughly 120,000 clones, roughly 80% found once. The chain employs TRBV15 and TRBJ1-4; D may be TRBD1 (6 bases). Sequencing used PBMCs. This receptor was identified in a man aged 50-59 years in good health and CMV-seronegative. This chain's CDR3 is CATSPGRGAPNRKLFF. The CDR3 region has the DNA TGTGCCACCTCCCCGGGGCGGGGGGCCCCCAACCGAAAACTGTTTTTT.